Each of the 15 T cell receptor beta chains below was sequenced from the same sample in a study of blood T cell repertoires in COVID-19 (dated by TCRdb to 2018 to 2021). Library preparation employed the immunoSEQ multiplex PCR assay. TCRdb provides this immuneACCESS table in a form limited to in-frame rearrangements. Some clones are lacking; in checked studies, under half of them reflect an unresolved V gene, and why the rest are absent is not known. The table for this sample lists 110,000 to 150,000 clones; about 87% of them were counted only once. The ten most abundant clones make up roughly 5% of the sample. Sequenced material: peripheral blood. These receptors came from a human donor in a cohort sampled during active COVID-19.

The chain carries TRBV28 and TRBJ2-1; D may be TRBD1 (6 bases). This CDR3 region has 13 residues. Germline CDR1 MDHEN, CDR2 SYDVKM. V was pared by 7 bases and J by 8 bases, with 15 bases between. CDR3 loop: CASTPTGLDEQFF. The CDR3 DNA is TGTGCCAGCACCCCGACAGGCTTGGATGAGCAGTTCTTC.

The gene calls are TRBV6-2 or TRBV6-3 and TRBJ2-7, with 8 bases that match TRBD1. This CDR3 region has 18 residues. The trim removed 0 bases at V and 2 bases at J, leaving 12 bases unmatched. Germline assignment: CDR1 MNHEY and CDR2 SVGEGT. The CDR3, as DNA: TGTGCCAGCAGTTACTCACGAATGGACAGGGAAGTAACCTACGAGCAGTACTTC. As protein: CASSYSRMDREVTYEQYF.

The genes are TRBV24-1 and TRBJ1-6; 8 bases agree with TRBD1. J was trimmed by 6 bases and V by 3 bases; bases with no gene match: 6. This CDR3 region has 16 residues. Germline V gives CDR1 KGHDR, CDR2 SFDVKD. The CDR3 sequence is CATSDTGTGVNSPLHF. The DNA of the CDR3 is TGTGCCACCAGTGATACCGGGACAGGAGTTAATTCACCCCTCCACTTT.

This chain joins TRBV15 and TRBJ2-7; D may be TRBD1 (7 bases). Trimming shortened V by 2 bases and J by 12 bases, and 14 bases separated the two germline ends. The V gene's germline CDR1 is LNHNV and CDR2 YYDKDF (reference sequence). The CDR3 is made up of 12 amino acids. In DNA, the CDR3 is TGTGCCACCAGCAGAAGGGGCGGGACAGCGTACTTC. Translated, it gives CATSRRGGTAYF.

The CDR3 protein is CASSSDRSSYNEQFF. CDR3 sequence (DNA): TGTGCCAGCAGTTCGGACAGGAGCTCCTACAATGAGCAGTTCTTC. The gene calls are TRBV6-5 and TRBJ2-1; 7 positions match TRBD1. Germline V lookup: CDR1 MNHEY, CDR2 SVGAGI. The CDR3 contains 15 residues. V shed 4 bases, J shed 0 bases, and the junction held 3 bases outside the gene matches.

The V call is TRBV18, the J call TRBJ2-5; the match to TRBD1 covers 12 bases. Germline V gene data show CDR1 as KGHSH and CDR2 as LQKENI. The CDR3 has 17 amino acids. The ends lost 2 bases at V and 5 bases at J; junction bases unmatched: 9. The CDR3 reads CASSPGTGGVPGETQYF. The CDR3 DNA reads as TGTGCCAGCTCACCAGGGACAGGGGGCGTCCCGGGGGAGACCCAGTACTTC.

V and J are TRBV5-4 and TRBJ2-7; TRBD1 aligns across 12 bases. The J segment lost 5 bases and the V segment lost 4 bases, leaving 10 bases of the junction unmatched. Per the germline V gene, CDR1 is SGHNT and CDR2 is YYREEE (reference sequence). The CDR3 is 16 amino acids. The CDR3 sequence is CASSPYRDRGHNEQYF. CDR3 in DNA: TGTGCCAGCAGCCCGTACCGGGACAGGGGGCACAACGAGCAGTACTTC.

The chain has TRBV27 and TRBJ2-7, with 7 bases lining up with TRBD2. Germline assignment: CDR1 MNHEY and CDR2 SMNVEV (reference sequence). V lost 2 bases and J lost 1; bases outside the gene matches: 8. CDR3 length: 16 amino acids. In DNA, the CDR3 is TGTGCCAGCAGTTTACGGGGCGGGAGCCCGTCCTACGAGCAGTACTTC. This sequence encodes CASSLRGGSPSYEQYF.

This clone was seen a single time. This rearrangement joins TRBV12-3 or TRBV12-4 to TRBJ2-1; D is undetermined. The CDR3 covers 13 residues. The V gene lost 3 bases and the J gene lost 5 bases, with 8 bases spanning the gap. In DNA, the CDR3 is TGTGCCAGCAGTTTTGAGCAAAACAATGAGCAGTTCTTC. It specifies CASSFEQNNEQFF.

V and J are TRBV27 and TRBJ2-1, with 10 bases fitting TRBD2. The CDR3 is 15 residues long. The germline V gene has CDR1 MNHEY and CDR2 SMNVEV (reference sequence). J gave up 2 bases and V 3 bases, and 1 base lay outside the gene matches. CDR3 in amino acids: CASSFLAGAYNEQFF. DNA of the CDR3: TGTGCCAGCAGTTTTCTAGCGGGAGCCTACAATGAGCAGTTCTTC.

The chain employs TRBV28 and TRBJ2-7; D perhaps matches TRBD2 (6 bases). Trimming removed 3 bases from V and 5 bases from J, with 8 bases in between. The CDR3 is 12 amino acids. In germline, CDR1 is MDHEN, CDR2 SYDVKM. DNA of the CDR3: TGTGCCAGCAGTTTGTGGGGGGACGAGCAGTACTTC. Its translation is CASSLWGDEQYF.

The genes are TRBV7-9 and TRBJ1-5; D call uncertain. Trimming pared 1 base from V and 5 bases from J, leaving 12 bases between. The V gene's germline CDR1 is SEHNR and CDR2 FQNEAQ (reference sequence). This CDR3 is built from 15 residues. The CDR3 DNA reads as TGTGCCAGCAGCTTAGGAGGAGGGAGAGATCAGCCCCAGCATTTT. Translation: CASSLGGGRDQPQHF. The whole variable domain, filled in from reference TRBV7-9 and TRBJ1-5, reads DTGVSQNPRHKITKRGQNVTFRCDPISEHNRLYWYRQTLGQGPEFLTYFQNEAQLEKSRLLSDRFSAERPKGSFSTLEIQRTEQGDSAMYLCASSLGGGRDQPQHFGDGTRLSIL.

This clone appeared a single time. The chain employs TRBV6-5 and TRBJ2-7, with TRBD2 identical over 11 bases. V dropped 7 bases and J dropped 6; count of bases not matched to a gene: 11. The CDR3 has 15 residues. CDR1 is MNHEY and CDR2 is SVGAGI in the germline V gene. The CDR3 region is CASMREASGRFEQYF. CDR3 sequence (DNA): TGTGCCAGCATGAGGGAGGCTAGCGGGAGGTTCGAGCAGTACTTC.

V gene TRBV24-1 combines with J gene TRBJ2-1; TRBD2 matches 9 bases. The J segment lost 8 bases and the V segment lost 4 bases, leaving 5 bases of the junction unmatched. Germline loops: CDR1 KGHDR, CDR2 SFDVKD. The CDR3 is made up of 14 amino acids. The CDR3 DNA reads TGTGCCACCAGTGAGGCGGGGGGGCGGTATGAGCAGTTCTTC. It codes for CATSEAGGRYEQFF.

The chain joins TRBV7-3 to TRBJ2-3; TRBD2 aligns across 9 bases. J was trimmed by 4 bases and V by 5 bases; bases with no gene match: 4. The CDR3 is 14 residues long. Germline CDR1 and CDR2: SGHTA and FQGTGA. CDR3 DNA sequence: TGTGCCAGCAGCGCGGGACTAGCAGCAGATACGCAGTATTTT. This codes for CASSAGLAADTQYF. The complete variable domain, with remaining parts taken from reference TRBV7-3 and TRBJ2-3, reads GAGVSQTPSNKVTEKGKYVELRCDPISGHTALYWYRQSLGQGPEFLIYFQGTGAADDSGLPNDRFFAVRPEGSVSTLKIQRTERGDSAVYLCASSAGLAADTQYFGPGTRLTVL.